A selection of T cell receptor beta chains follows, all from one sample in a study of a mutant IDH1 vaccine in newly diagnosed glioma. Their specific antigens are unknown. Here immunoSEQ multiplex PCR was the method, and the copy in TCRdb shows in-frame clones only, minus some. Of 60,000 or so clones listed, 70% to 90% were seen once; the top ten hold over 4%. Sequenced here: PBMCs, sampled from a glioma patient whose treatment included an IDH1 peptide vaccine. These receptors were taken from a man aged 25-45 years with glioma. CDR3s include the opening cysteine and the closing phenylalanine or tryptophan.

CASSRDRDTGELFF	TRBV5-6	TRBJ2-2
CASSLGIMNTEAFF	TRBV5-4	TRBJ1-1
CASSLAWGVNTEAFF	TRBV5-1	TRBJ1-1
CASSLIPGNTIYF	TRBV5-1	TRBJ1-3
CASSLGTGDPGFF	TRBV7-9	TRBJ1-3
CASTPTGGPYEQYF	TRBV27	TRBJ2-7
CASSDRLAGGPISYNEQFF	TRBV2	TRBJ2-1
CAWSYQGITEAFF	TRBV30	TRBJ1-1
CASNNPGSPLHF	TRBV7-8	TRBJ1-6
CASSPGQNTEAFF	TRBV5-8	TRBJ1-1
CASSLTGCSGANVLTF	TRBV21-1	TRBJ2-6
CASSAEITNEQFF	TRBV6-4	TRBJ2-1
CASSQAGTSTLMEQYF	TRBV4-2	TRBJ2-7
CAWSLDRNQPQHF	TRBV30	TRBJ1-5
CATIGQVNSPLHF	TRBV23-1	TRBJ1-6
CATSSRQPGTQPQHF	TRBV15	TRBJ1-5
CASRPQGVGEQYF	TRBV6-1	TRBJ2-7